The 10 T cell receptor beta chains listed next were all sequenced from one sample in a study of human thymus T cells. Thymus tissue was removed during corrective cardiac surgery. Some clones are missing from TCRdb's copy, which holds only in-frame ones; the method was immunoSEQ multiplex PCR. The sample consists of 75,000 to 90,000 clones, roughly 97% of them appearing once. The sample consisted of thymus tissue. The receptors derive from a boy under two years old with a congenital heart defect but otherwise immunologically healthy.

The chain joins TRBV29-1 to TRBJ2-3; D uncertain. The CDR3 extends over 11 amino acids. V was clipped by 8 bases and J by 4 bases, with 10 bases between them. The germline gives CDR1 SQVTM, CDR2 ANQGSEA. CDR3 residues: CSPRVADTQYF. CDR3 bases: TGCAGCCCCCGCGTCGCAGATACGCAGTATTTT.

The J gene is TRBJ2-5, the V gene TRBV7-9; D not resolved. The germline gives CDR1 SEHNR, CDR2 FQNEAQ (reference sequence). Between the trimmed V and J ends, which lost 4 bases and 5 bases, there was a span of 8 bases. The CDR3 has 12 amino acids. The CDR3, as DNA: TGTGCCAGCAGCTCCCACGAGGAGACCCAGTACTTC. This gives the protein CASSSHEETQYF.

V gene TRBV27 combines with J gene TRBJ2-2; D may be TRBD1 (8 bases). V was shortened by 5 bases and J by 3 bases, with 28 bases between the two germline ends. Germline CDR1 reads MNHEY; CDR2 reads SMNVEV (reference sequence). CDR3 size: 20 residues. CDR3 DNA sequence: TGTGCCAGCAGTAACCTCACAGGGGGGGGCGGGACTGGTTACACCGGGGAGCTGTTTTTT. Protein sequence: CASSNLTGGGGTGYTGELFF.

The CDR3 sequence is CASTLSVEDNSPLHF. The CDR3 nucleotides read TGTGCCAGCACCCTAAGCGTGGAGGACAATTCACCCCTCCACTTT. The chain couples TRBV6-6 to TRBJ1-6; no clear D. This CDR3 has 15 amino acids. CDR1 is MNHNY and CDR2 is SVGAGI in the germline V gene (reference sequence). Trimming removed 7 bases from V and 7 bases from J, with 17 bases in between.

The rearrangement links TRBV19 to TRBJ2-3, with D possibly TRBD2 on 6 matching bases. Germline V gene sequence: CDR1 LNHDA, CDR2 SQIVND (reference sequence). The CDR3 sequence is 16 residues long. V was trimmed by 2 bases and J by 3 bases, leaving 15 bases between them. CDR3 sequence reads: CASSILSASATDTQYF. The CDR3 nucleotides are TGTGCCAGTAGTATATTGTCCGCTAGCGCTACAGATACGCAGTATTTT.

This clone has just one count. The CDR3 protein is CASSLQVALPSSYNEQFF. The CDR3, as DNA: TGTGCCAGCAGTCTCCAGGTGGCTTTACCCAGCTCCTACAATGAGCAGTTCTTC. This sequence joins TRBV7-2 and TRBJ2-1; no definite D call. CDR3 length: 18 amino acids. V gave up 6 bases and J gave up 0 bases, with 21 bases separating them. CDR1 and CDR2 (germline): SGHTA, FQGNSA.

This chain connects TRBV4-2 to TRBJ2-1, with TRBD2 identical over 8 bases. V was clipped by 0 bases and J by 0 bases; unmatched bases: 10. Germline V gene data show CDR1 as LGHNA and CDR2 as YNFKEQ. This CDR3 spans 19 amino acids. CDR3 DNA: TGTGCCAGCAGCCAAGATGGGAGGGAGCGGGGGAGCTCCTACAATGAGCAGTTCTTC. Its protein product is CASSQDGRERGSSYNEQFF.

The chain recombines TRBV19 with TRBJ2-3; 9 positions agree with TRBD1. The CDR3 consists of 15 residues. Germline CDR1 is LNHDA and CDR2 is SQIVND (reference sequence). The ends lost 2 bases at V and 1 base at J; junction bases unmatched: 1. The CDR3 is CASSIWTGGTDTQYF. The DNA for the CDR3 is TGTGCCAGTAGTATATGGACAGGGGGCACAGATACGCAGTATTTT. The entire variable domain, with the rest obtained from reference TRBV19 and TRBJ2-3, is as follows: DGGITQSPKYLFRKEGQNVTLSCEQNLNHDAMYWYRQDPGQGLRLIYYSQIVNDFQKGDIAEGYSVSREKKESFPLTVTSAQKNPTAFYLCASSIWTGGTDTQYFGPGTRLTVL.

The CDR3 sequence is CASSSLTRKNIQYF. The CDR3 nucleotides are TGTGCCAGCAGCTCCCTCACCCGCAAAAACATTCAGTACTTC. The V call is TRBV7-8, the J call TRBJ2-4; D gene unclear. The CDR3 contains 14 residues. In germline, CDR1 is SGHVS, CDR2 FQNEAQ. The ends were cut back, 4 bases at V and 3 bases at J, with 10 bases in the middle.

The V call is TRBV11-3, the J call TRBJ2-6; TRBD1 might be the D (7 bases). The CDR3 is made up of 20 amino acids. Trimming left V 4 bases short and J 1 base short, with 23 bases between. Germline-derived CDR1 and CDR2 are SGHNT and YENEEA. Here the CDR3 reads CASSSASWTGGESGANVLTF. CDR3 coding DNA: TGTGCCAGCAGCTCCGCATCCTGGACAGGAGGGGAATCTGGGGCCAACGTCCTGACTTTC.